The entry that follows covers one TCR beta chain sequence. This entry belongs to a study of blood T cell repertoires in COVID-19. On the study more broadly: The origin of the acute and convalescent COVID-19 samples was the United States, Italy and Spain. In each case, the material was cDNA or gDNA derived from T cells, B-cell-depleted T cells, or PBMCs.

Original analysis: Estimates of nucleated cell counts were drawn from the amplification of reference gene primers. The protocol was immunoSEQ multiplex PCR, while the TCRdb copy is restricted to in-frame clones and leaves out a portion. That table is the source of V, J and clone size, and D and trimming were worked out from the DNA. This sample carries roughly 110,000 clones, about 87% of them seen once, and the ten largest clones take 6.8%. After removal of 1 base from V and 8 bases from J, the junction contained 5 bases not matched to a gene. Germline V lookup: CDR1 LGHDT, CDR2 YNNKEL (reference sequence). The CDR3 spans 15 residues.

The sequence was collected from a man between 45 and 60 years old with active or convalescent COVID-19. V gene TRBV3-1 (or the pseudogene TRBV3-2) combines with J gene TRBJ1-4, with 9 nucleotides matching TRBD1. The sequencing sample was made of peripheral blood. In DNA form, the CDR3 reads TGTGCCAGCAGCCAAGGCGGGACAGGGCCCGAAAAACTGTTTTTT. Its protein is CASSQGGTGPEKLFF.